Below are 27 T cell receptor beta chains sequenced from a single sample in a study of cytomegalovirus exposure and HLA in healthy donors. TCRdb keeps only in-frame clones here, not all; method: immunoSEQ multiplex PCR. This table has 200,000 or so clones, about 89% appearing once. The sequenced sample consisted of PBMCs. Source of these receptors: a woman between 18 and 30 years old in good health and CMV-seronegative.

The chain is built from TRBV6-1 and TRBJ2-6; no clear D. Looked up from germline, CDR1 is MNHNS and CDR2 is SASEGT. There are 14 residues in the CDR3. Between the trimmed V and J ends, which lost 5 bases and 1 base, there was a span of 6 bases. CDR3 coding DNA: TGTGCCAGCAGTCCGAGGTCTGGGGCCAACGTCCTGACTTTC. Its translation is CASSPRSGANVLTF.

The V and J genes are TRBV27 and TRBJ2-1; a weak D match, TRBD2 (5 bases). The CDR3 is made up of 11 amino acids. Trimming removed 5 bases at V and 7 bases at J, with 6 bases between. CDR1 is MNHEY, CDR2 SMNVEV, per germline (reference sequence). The CDR3 DNA reads TGTGCCAGCAGTAGCGGAAATGAGCAGTTCTTC. Protein product: CASSSGNEQFF.

This clone was counted only a few times. The chain joins TRBV5-4 to TRBJ2-7, with a possible D match to TRBD1 (5 bases). Germline V gene lookup returns CDR1 SGHNT and CDR2 YYREEE (reference sequence). The CDR3 has 13 residues. Deletions cut 0 bases from V and 5 bases from J, with 9 bases between. The CDR3 nucleotides read TGTGCCAGCAGCTTGGGACAGAGGAACGAGCAGTACTTC. As protein: CASSLGQRNEQYF.

The rearrangement uses TRBV6-5 and TRBJ2-1; tentatively, D is TRBD2 (6 bases). V lost 5 bases and J lost 4, with 15 bases in between. CDR1 is MNHEY and CDR2 is SVGAGI in the germline V gene. This CDR3 is built from 15 residues. CDR3 sequence reads: CASSIRDSRYNEQFF. The DNA of the CDR3 is TGTGCCAGCAGTATCCGGGACTCTCGTTACAATGAGCAGTTCTTC.

The gene calls are TRBV7-7 and TRBJ2-2; D may be TRBD2 (6 bases). Germline assignment: CDR1 SSHAT and CDR2 FNYEAQ (reference sequence). The length of the CDR3 is 14 residues. V was trimmed by 3 bases and J by 1 base, leaving 6 bases between them. The CDR3 DNA is TGTGCCAGCAGCTTGGGACTGAACACCGGGGAGCTGTTTTTT. Translation gives CASSLGLNTGELFF.

This chain connects TRBV27 to TRBJ1-2; TRBD1 matches at 7 bases. Germline CDR1 and CDR2: MNHEY and SMNVEV (reference sequence). This CDR3 contains 13 residues. V lost 5 bases to trimming and J lost 7 bases; unmatched junction nucleotides: 7. CDR3 in amino acids: CASSPDRVFGYTF. CDR3 in DNA: TGTGCCAGCAGTCCCGACAGGGTCTTTGGCTACACCTTC.

V usage is TRBV29-1 and J usage is TRBJ1-1; a weak D match, TRBD1 (5 bases). Germline lookup yields CDR1 SQVTM and CDR2 ANQGSEA. This CDR3 has 11 residues. The V end lost 7 bases, the J end lost 4 bases, and 10 bases lay between the germline ends. The DNA for the CDR3 is TGCAGCGCCGGCGGGGCCACTGAAGCTTTCTTT. Its protein is CSAGGATEAFF.

The chain is built from TRBV5-1 and TRBJ1-2; D call uncertain. There are 19 residues in the CDR3. V dropped 0 bases and J dropped 2 bases, with 23 bases sitting between them. Germline V CDR1 and CDR2: SGHRS, YFSETQ. CDR3 loop: CASSLAVTGRIETNYGYTF. The CDR3 nucleotides read TGCGCCAGCAGCTTGGCCGTAACCGGGAGGATCGAGACAAACTATGGCTACACCTTC.

The chain is built from TRBV6-1 and TRBJ2-3; 8 nucleotides agree with TRBD1. Germline trimming cut 0 bases from V and 6 bases from J; bases unmatched to any gene: 5. Germline CDR1 MNHNS, CDR2 SASEGT. The CDR3 is made up of 15 amino acids. The CDR3 sequence is CASSEAGQVGDTQYF. The CDR3 DNA is TGTGCCAGCAGTGAAGCGGGACAGGTGGGGGATACGCAGTATTTT.

The chain is built from TRBV29-1 and TRBJ2-1; maybe TRBD1 (6 bases). The germline CDR1 and CDR2 sequences are SQVTM and ANQGSEA. Trimming took off 6 bases at V and 7 bases at J, with 22 bases between the two ends. The CDR3 contains 15 residues. The CDR3 bases are TGCAGCGTAGACCGGGGAACAGGGCAAAGGAATGAGCAGTTCTTC. Its translation is CSVDRGTGQRNEQFF.

The V call is TRBV19, the J call TRBJ1-1; D might be TRBD1 (5 bases). Germline assignment: CDR1 LNHDA and CDR2 SQIVND (reference sequence). V was trimmed by 5 bases and J by 11 bases, leaving 18 bases between them. CDR3 length: 13 amino acids. DNA of the CDR3: TGTGCCAGTAGTCCCCAAGGGGCTCTGGGGGCTTTCTTT. This encodes CASSPQGALGAFF.

The J gene is TRBJ2-2, the V gene TRBV19; TRBD1 agrees at 7 bases. The ends lost 3 bases at V and 6 bases at J; junction bases unmatched: 7. This CDR3 region has 15 residues. In germline, CDR1 is LNHDA, CDR2 SQIVND (reference sequence). CDR3: CASSMIHRGPGELFF. The CDR3, as DNA: TGTGCCAGTAGTATGATCCACAGGGGACCCGGGGAGCTGTTTTTT.

This rearrangement joins TRBV10-1 to TRBJ2-7; possible D gene TRBD2, 5 bases. Germline V lookup: CDR1 WNHNN, CDR2 SYGVQD (reference sequence). V was cut by 5 bases and J by 6 bases, with 17 bases left in between. The CDR3 is 14 residues long. CDR3 nucleotides: TGCGCCAGCAGTCCCGAAATATTAGCGTCCGAGCAGTACTTC. Encoded protein: CASSPEILASEQYF.

CDR3 protein: CASRPGQGITDTQYF. CDR3 coding DNA: TGTGCCAGCAGACCCGGACAGGGAATCACAGATACGCAGTATTTT. The V and J genes are TRBV28 and TRBJ2-3; TRBD1 aligns across 8 bases. Germline loops: CDR1 MDHEN, CDR2 SYDVKM. Germline trimming cut 6 bases from V and 2 bases from J; bases unmatched to any gene: 7. The CDR3 is 15 residues long.

The rearrangement joins TRBV7-2 to TRBJ2-2; TRBD2 is a possible D gene (5 bases). The ends were cut back, 3 bases at V and 4 bases at J, with 9 bases in the middle. This CDR3 has 14 amino acids. Germline assignment: CDR1 SGHTA and CDR2 FQGNSA. As DNA, the CDR3 is TGTGCCAGCAGCTTGTGGACTCTCACCGGGGAGCTGTTTTTT. Translated: CASSLWTLTGELFF.

The J gene is TRBJ1-2, the V gene TRBV5-6, with D tentatively TRBD1 (6 bases). The V and J ends lost 5 bases and 2 bases respectively, with 10 bases between them. The CDR3 length is 13 residues. CDR1 SGHDT and CDR2 YYEEEE come from the germline V gene. The CDR3 DNA is TGTGCCAGCAGGACAGGTCGCAACTATGGCTACACCTTC. Residues: CASRTGRNYGYTF.

V and J are TRBV9 and TRBJ2-2, with TRBD2 identical over 10 bases. CDR1 is SGDLS and CDR2 is YYNGEE in the germline V gene. The CDR3 consists of 18 residues. Germline trimming cut 4 bases from V and 1 base from J; bases unmatched to any gene: 10. The chain's CDR3 is CASSPTPGTSENTGELFF. The CDR3 bases are TGTGCCAGCAGCCCAACCCCCGGGACTAGCGAGAACACCGGGGAGCTGTTTTTT.

This clone was recorded only once. V gene TRBV6-5 combines with J gene TRBJ2-2; 8 nucleotides match TRBD2. The CDR3 is made up of 15 amino acids. Germline V lookup: CDR1 MNHEY, CDR2 SVGAGI. The ends lost 8 bases at V and 3 bases at J; junction bases unmatched: 8. This chain's CDR3 is CASGWLAGHTGELFF. In DNA, the CDR3 is TGTGCCAGCGGTTGGCTAGCGGGCCACACCGGGGAGCTGTTTTTT.

This chain connects TRBV19 to TRBJ1-5; D is possibly TRBD1 (5 bases). The CDR3 is 13 amino acids. Trimming removed 2 bases at V and 7 bases at J, with 9 bases between. Germline V CDR1 and CDR2: LNHDA, SQIVND (reference sequence). This CDR3 is CASSIQGSQPQHF. The CDR3 DNA is TGTGCCAGTAGTATACAGGGTTCCCAGCCCCAGCATTTT.

This sequence joins TRBV5-4 and TRBJ2-7; D is perhaps TRBD2 (5 bases). Germline V gene data show CDR1 as SGHNT and CDR2 as YYREEE (reference sequence). V was clipped by 0 bases and J by 6 bases, with 16 bases between them. This CDR3 is 15 amino acids long. The CDR3 is CASSLGMGVSGEQYF. CDR3 DNA: TGTGCCAGCAGCTTGGGTATGGGAGTATCGGGCGAGCAGTACTTC.

The chain uses TRBV6-1 and TRBJ2-1, with no clear D. The CDR3 covers 13 residues. Germline CDR1 MNHNS, CDR2 SASEGT. V shed 2 bases and J shed 3 bases, with 5 bases lying between them. CDR3 nucleotide sequence: TGTGCCAGCAGTGAACCTCTCTACAATGAGCAGTTCTTC. It is translated as CASSEPLYNEQFF.

This chain connects TRBV7-9 to TRBJ2-3, with D maybe TRBD1 (5 bases). The CDR3 is made up of 13 amino acids. CDR1 is SEHNR and CDR2 is FQNEAQ in the germline V gene (reference sequence). Trimming pared 1 base from V and 4 bases from J, leaving 6 bases between. The DNA for the CDR3 is TGTGCCAGCAGCTTAGGGGGCCCAGATACGCAGTATTTT. This gives the protein CASSLGGPDTQYF.

The CDR3 is CASRDRDRGGDTIYF. The DNA for the CDR3 is TGTGCCAGCAGGGATAGGGACAGGGGAGGAGACACCATATATTTT. The J gene is TRBJ1-3, the V gene TRBV2; the match to TRBD1 covers 10 bases. Germline V gives CDR1 SNHLY, CDR2 FYNNEI. With V trimmed by 6 bases and J by 8 bases, 10 bases remained unmatched. This CDR3 region has 15 residues.

V and J are TRBV5-1 and TRBJ1-1, with D perhaps TRBD1 (5 bases). The V end lost 3 bases, the J end lost 5 bases, and 17 bases lay between the germline ends. From germline, CDR1 is SGHRS and CDR2 YFSETQ. The CDR3 runs 15 residues. Written as DNA, the CDR3 is TGCGCCAGCAGCTGGGGGGAGGGAATTTCGACTGAAGCTTTCTTT. This encodes CASSWGEGISTEAFF.

The genes are TRBV6-6 and TRBJ2-7, with D possibly TRBD1 on 6 matching bases. This CDR3 comprises 12 residues. V lost 7 bases and J 0 bases, leaving 7 bases between the germline ends. Germline CDR1 is MNHNY and CDR2 is SVGAGI (reference sequence). The CDR3 is CASTDSSYEQYF. The CDR3, as DNA: TGTGCCAGCACGGACAGCTCCTACGAGCAGTACTTC.

The chain uses TRBV11-2 and TRBJ2-7; 10 bases are shared with TRBD2. J gave up 2 bases and V 2 bases, and 3 bases lay outside the gene matches. Per the germline V gene, CDR1 is SGHAT and CDR2 is FQNNGV. The length of the CDR3 is 15 residues. The CDR3 DNA is TGTGCCAGCAGCTTATCGAGCGGGAGGGCCTACGAGCAGTACTTC. It translates to CASSLSSGRAYEQYF. The full variable domain, its missing parts supplied by reference TRBV11-2 and TRBJ2-7, is EAGVAQSPRYKIIEKRQSVAFWCNPISGHATLYWYQQILGQGPKLLIQFQNNGVVDDSQLPKDRFSAERLKGVDSTLKIQPAKLEDSAVYLCASSLSSGRAYEQYFGPGTRLTVT.

CDR3 DNA sequence: TGTGCCATCAGTGAGTGGGACAGCGACAATGAGCAGTTCTTC. Amino acid sequence: CAISEWDSDNEQFF. The rearrangement links TRBV10-3 to TRBJ2-1; 7 bases match TRBD1. Losses at the gene ends were 1 base for V and 5 bases for J; bases not matched to a gene: 2. This CDR3 is built from 14 residues. Germline CDR1 is ENHRY and CDR2 is SYGVKD.